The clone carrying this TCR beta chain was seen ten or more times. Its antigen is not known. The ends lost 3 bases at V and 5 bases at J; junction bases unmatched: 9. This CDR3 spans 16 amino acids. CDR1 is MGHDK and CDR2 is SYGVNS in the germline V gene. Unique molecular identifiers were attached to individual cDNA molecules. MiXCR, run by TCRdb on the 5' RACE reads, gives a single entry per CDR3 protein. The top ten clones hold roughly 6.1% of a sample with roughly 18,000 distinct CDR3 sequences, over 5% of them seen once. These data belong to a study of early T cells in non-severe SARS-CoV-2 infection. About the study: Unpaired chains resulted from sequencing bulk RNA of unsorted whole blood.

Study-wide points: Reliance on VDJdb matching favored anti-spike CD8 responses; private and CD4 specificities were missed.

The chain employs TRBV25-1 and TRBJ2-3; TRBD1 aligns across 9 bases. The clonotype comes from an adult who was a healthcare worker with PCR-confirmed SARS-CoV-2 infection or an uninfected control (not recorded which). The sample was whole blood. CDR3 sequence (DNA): TGTGCCAGCAGTGATAGGGACAGGGAAATTCGAGATACGCAGTATTTT. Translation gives CASSDRDREIRDTQYF.